This T cell receptor (beta chain) was sequenced during a study of yellow fever vaccine responses in identical twins. General study results and limits: Twins' vaccine T cell response reportedly gave the appearance of partial convergence and partial personalization.

TCRdb called the RT-PCR reads again in MiXCR, with one record for every CDR3 protein. This table has around 2,000 distinct CDR3 sequences, more than 75% appearing once. The V end was cut by 0 bases, the J end by 1 base, with 1 base between. This CDR3 is built from 12 residues. CDR1 and CDR2 from the germline V gene are SGHAT and FQNNGV. With regard to this clonotype: What it recognizes is unknown.

The sequenced sample was T cells from blood (PBMCs), unsorted or a sorted subset (not recorded which), obtained before or after yellow fever vaccination (not recorded which). This rearrangement joins TRBV11-2 to TRBJ2-7, with no clear D. The TCR originated in a woman aged 18-29 years who received the yellow fever vaccine. CDR3 DNA: TGTGCCAGCAGCTTAGATTCCTACGAGCAGTACTTC. Amino acids: CASSLDSYEQYF.